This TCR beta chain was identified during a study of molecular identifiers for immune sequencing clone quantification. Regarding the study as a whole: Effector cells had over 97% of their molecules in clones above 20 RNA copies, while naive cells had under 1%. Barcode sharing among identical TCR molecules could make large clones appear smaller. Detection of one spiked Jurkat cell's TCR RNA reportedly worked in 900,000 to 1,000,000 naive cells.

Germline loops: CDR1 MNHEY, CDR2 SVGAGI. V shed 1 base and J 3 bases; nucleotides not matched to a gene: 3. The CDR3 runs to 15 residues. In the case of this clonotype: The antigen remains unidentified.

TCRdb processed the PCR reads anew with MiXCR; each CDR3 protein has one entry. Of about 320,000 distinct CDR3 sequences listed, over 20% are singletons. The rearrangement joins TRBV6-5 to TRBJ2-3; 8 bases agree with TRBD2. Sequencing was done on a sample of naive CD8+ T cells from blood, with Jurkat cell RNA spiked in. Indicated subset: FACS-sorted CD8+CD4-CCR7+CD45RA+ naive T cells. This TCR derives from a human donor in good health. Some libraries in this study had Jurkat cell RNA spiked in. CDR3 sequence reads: CASSYFGGGTDTQYF. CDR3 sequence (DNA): TGTGCCAGCAGTTACTTCGGGGGGGGTACAGATACGCAGTATTTT.